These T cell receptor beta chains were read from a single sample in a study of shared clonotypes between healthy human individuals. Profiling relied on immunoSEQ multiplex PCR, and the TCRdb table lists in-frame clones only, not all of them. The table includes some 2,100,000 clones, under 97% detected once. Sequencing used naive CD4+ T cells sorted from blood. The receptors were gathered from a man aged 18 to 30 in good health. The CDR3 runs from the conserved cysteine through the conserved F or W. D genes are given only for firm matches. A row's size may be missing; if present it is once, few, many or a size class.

DNA: TGTGCCAGCAGCTTAAGGGGACTAGCGGGCCAAGAGACCCAGTACTTC; CDR3: CASSLRGLAGQETQYF; J: TRBJ2-5; V: TRBV7-2; size: .; D: TRBD2
DNA: TGTGCCAGCAATTCCGCAGGGGCAACCTACGAGCAGTACTTC; CDR3: CASNSAGATYEQYF; J: TRBJ2-7; V: TRBV28; size: once; D: .
DNA: TGTGCCAGCAGCTTAGTTATGGGACAGGGCTTCGGCTATGGCTACACCTTC; CDR3: CASSLVMGQGFGYGYTF; J: TRBJ1-2; V: TRBV7-2; size: .; D: TRBD1
DNA: TGTGCCAGCAGTTACCAGGGGGACTGGAACACTGAAGCTTTCTTT; CDR3: CASSYQGDWNTEAFF; J: TRBJ1-1; V: TRBV6-5; size: .; D: TRBD1
DNA: TGCGCCAGCAGCCGAGCCGGGACTAGCGGGGGGGCCTACGAGCAGTACTTC; CDR3: CASSRAGTSGGAYEQYF; J: TRBJ2-7; V: TRBV5-1; size: .; D: TRBD2
DNA: TGTGCCAGCAGCCAAGCGGGAGGGCCTTCAGATACGCAGTATTTT; CDR3: CASSQAGGPSDTQYF; J: TRBJ2-3; V: TRBV7-2; size: .; D: TRBD2
DNA: TGTGCCAGCAGTGAAGCCGGAGGCTACACCTTC; CDR3: CASSEAGGYTF; J: TRBJ1-2; V: TRBV2; size: few; D: .
DNA: TGTGCCAGCAGCTGGACAGGGGGCGATGAGCAGTTCTTC; CDR3: CASSWTGGDEQFF; J: TRBJ2-1; V: TRBV6-4; size: .; D: TRBD1
DNA: TGTGCCATCACCTCCGGGGGACTAGCGGGAGGTGAGCAGTTCTTC; CDR3: CAITSGGLAGGEQFF; J: TRBJ2-1; V: TRBV10-3; size: .; D: TRBD2
DNA: TGTGCCAGCAGCCTGGGACTTCCAACTAACTACGAGCAGTACTTC; CDR3: CASSLGLPTNYEQYF; J: TRBJ2-7; V: TRBV5-4; size: .; D: .
DNA: TGTGCCAGCTCACAAACAGGGACCGAGCAGTACTTC; CDR3: CASSQTGTEQYF; J: TRBJ2-7; V: TRBV18; size: .; D: .
DNA: TGTGCCAGCAGCCCGCTAGGGCGGGAGACCCAGTACTTC; CDR3: CASSPLGRETQYF; J: TRBJ2-5; V: TRBV7-9; size: .; D: .
DNA: TGTGCCAGCAGCTTCGCGCGGCTCGAGCAGTACTTC; CDR3: CASSFARLEQYF; J: TRBJ2-7; V: TRBV5-5; size: .; D: .
DNA: TGTGCCAGCTCCTCGACCTTCCCCGAAGACACTGAAGCTTTCTTT; CDR3: CASSSTFPEDTEAFF; J: TRBJ1-1; V: TRBV18; size: .; D: .
DNA: TGTGCCAGTAGTATGGTTATAATTTCACCCCTCCACTTT; CDR3: CASSMVIISPLHF; J: TRBJ1-6; V: TRBV19; size: .; D: .
DNA: TGTGCCATCAGTGCAAACAGGGCGGAGACCCAGTACTTC; CDR3: CAISANRAETQYF; J: TRBJ2-5; V: TRBV10-3; size: .; D: .
DNA: TGTGCCAGCAGCTTGGCTCCCCTGTACGGGGCTGGGGCCAACGTCCTGACTTTC; CDR3: CASSLAPLYGAGANVLTF; J: TRBJ2-6; V: TRBV5-4; size: .; D: .
DNA: TGTGCCTGGCGTCGTGATACGCAGTATTTT; CDR3: CAWRRDTQYF; J: TRBJ2-3; V: TRBV30; size: .; D: .
DNA: TGTGCCAGCAGGGGACAGGGGGCCTGGGAGACCCAATACTTC; CDR3: CASRGQGAWETQYF; J: TRBJ2-5; V: TRBV6-5; size: .; D: TRBD1
DNA: TGTGCCAGCAGAAGCCAGAGCTCTGGGGCCAACGTCCTGACTTTC; CDR3: CASRSQSSGANVLTF; J: TRBJ2-6; V: TRBV28; size: .; D: .
DNA: TGTGCCAGCAGCGCTGGGACAGCCACAGATACGCAGTATTTT; CDR3: CASSAGTATDTQYF; J: TRBJ2-3; V: TRBV2; size: .; D: TRBD1
DNA: TGTGCCTGGAGTCGCGTAGCGGGGGGGCAGGAGACCCAGTACTTC; CDR3: CAWSRVAGGQETQYF; J: TRBJ2-5; V: TRBV30; size: .; D: TRBD2
DNA: TGTGCCAGCTCACTACTAATGGGACAGCTCCAAGAGACCCAGTACTTC; CDR3: CASSLLMGQLQETQYF; J: TRBJ2-5; V: TRBV18; size: .; D: TRBD1
DNA: TGTGCCAGTAGGCTAACTTGGGGGGGGAATCAGCCCCAGCATTTT; CDR3: CASRLTWGGNQPQHF; J: TRBJ1-5; V: TRBV19; size: .; D: .
DNA: TGCGCCAGCAGCTTCGTCAGGGGGGAGGCTGAAGCTTTCTTT; CDR3: CASSFVRGEAEAFF; J: TRBJ1-1; V: TRBV5-1; size: .; D: TRBD1
DNA: TGTGCCAGCAGCGTAGAACAGGGATTTGTCGAGCAGTACTTC; CDR3: CASSVEQGFVEQYF; J: TRBJ2-7; V: TRBV9; size: .; D: .
DNA: TGCGCCAGCAGCCCGGGTGGACAGTCCCTTAACTATGGCTACACCTTC; CDR3: CASSPGGQSLNYGYTF; J: TRBJ1-2; V: TRBV5-1; size: .; D: .
DNA: TGTGCCAGCAGCTTACCGTCATATCAATTCGGGCAGTACTTC; CDR3: CASSLPSYQFGQYF; J: TRBJ2-7; V: TRBV7-9; size: .; D: .
DNA: TGCGCCAGCAGCTTGTCGCTCGGACAGGGCACAGATACGCAGTATTTT; CDR3: CASSLSLGQGTDTQYF; J: TRBJ2-3; V: TRBV5-1; size: once; D: TRBD1
DNA: TGTGCCAGCAGCTTTACGGGGGTTAGGCAAGAGACCCAGTACTTC; CDR3: CASSFTGVRQETQYF; J: TRBJ2-5; V: TRBV5-6; size: .; D: .
DNA: TGTGCCAGCAGCTTAGGCACAGGGGCTAATTCACCCCTCCACTTT; CDR3: CASSLGTGANSPLHF; J: TRBJ1-6; V: TRBV7-9; size: .; D: TRBD1
DNA: TGTGCCAGCAGTTACGGGGGGACCGGGGAGCTGTTTTTT; CDR3: CASSYGGTGELFF; J: TRBJ2-2; V: TRBV6-5; size: .; D: .
DNA: TGCGCCAGCAGCCAAGCTCCGACTGGATCCTACGAGCAGTACTTC; CDR3: CASSQAPTGSYEQYF; J: TRBJ2-7; V: TRBV4-3; size: .; D: .
DNA: TGTGCCAGCAGCTCGCGACAGGGAGTGAACTACGAGCAGTACTTC; CDR3: CASSSRQGVNYEQYF; J: TRBJ2-7; V: TRBV9; size: .; D: TRBD1
DNA: TGTGCCAGCAGTTTCCAAGGGTTATTAAATTCACCCCTCCACTTT; CDR3: CASSFQGLLNSPLHF; J: TRBJ1-6; V: TRBV27; size: .; D: .
DNA: TGTGCCAGCAGTGCTCCCAGGGGGAGTCAGCCCCAGCATTTT; CDR3: CASSAPRGSQPQHF; J: TRBJ1-5; V: TRBV28; size: .; D: TRBD1